This T cell receptor beta chain was obtained from a study of siplizumab effects on memory and regulatory T cells. Trimming cost V 3 bases and J 1 base, with 13 bases left between them. Per the germline V gene, CDR1 is LNHNV and CDR2 is YYDKDF (reference sequence). The CDR3 spans 16 residues. Data came from immunoSEQ multiplex PCR; TCRdb stores just in-frame clones and leaves some out. The table has nearly 85,000 clones, over 90% seen once; the top ten hold roughly 18%. This clonotype was sampled from a human donor in good health. This chain connects TRBV15 to TRBJ1-5, with D uncertain. Sequencing was performed on CD8+ T cells sorted from blood. The CDR3 sequence is CATSRWDTDSNQPQHF. CDR3 coding DNA: TGTGCCACCAGCAGGTGGGATACGGACAGCAATCAGCCCCAGCATTTT.